These T cell receptor beta chains were read from a single sample in a study of breast tumors, draining lymph nodes, adjacent tissues. Using its own MiXCR run on the multiplex PCR reads, TCRdb lists one record per CDR3 protein. The sample carries over 130,000 distinct CDR3 sequences, 30% to 35% recorded once. The sample consisted of axillary lymph node tissue. All receptors derive from a female donor with breast cancer. Some clones in this sample may be carry-over from other donors' samples. Each CDR3 is given with its conserved first and last residue. Each record gives: V gene, J gene, CDR3 protein.

>TRBV5-1|TRBJ2-1
CASSFSGTGKANEQFF
>TRBV19|TRBJ1-5
CASRTGRGEGLNQPQHF
>TRBV6-2/TRBV6-3|TRBJ1-5
CASSKLTAQRGNQPQHF
>TRBV6-1|TRBJ2-7
CASSEGRSYEQYF
>TRBV7-9|TRBJ2-3
CASSSGLAGGPTDTQYF
>TRBV28|TRBJ2-5
CASSRRQGEETQYF
>TRBV5-1|TRBJ2-3
CASSSPTGYSTDTQYF
>TRBV9|TRBJ1-4
CASSVGGGTNEKLFF
>TRBV5-1|TRBJ1-6
CASSSDSTYSPLHF
>TRBV20-1|TRBJ2-2
CSARAHSSGNTGELFF
>TRBV19|TRBJ2-7
CASSSRQGPVLEQYF
>TRBV5-1|TRBJ2-1
CASSWIGGEQFF
>TRBV19|TRBJ2-5
CASSHGGGALAQYF
>TRBV12-3/TRBV12-4|TRBJ2-1
CASSPGTSSYNEQFF
>TRBV12-3/TRBV12-4|TRBJ1-3
CASRLLWNKSKLLAQRYTIYF
>TRBV9|TRBJ2-1
CASSVANQGGYNEQFF